This T cell receptor beta chain comes out of a study of blood T cells in healthy people across ages. With a J-beta primer mix and a sample-barcoded 5' primer, a second PCR ran about 7 to 12 cycles. Each CDR3 protein is one row after TCRdb ran MiXCR on the 5' RACE reads. The sample has around 1.5 million distinct CDR3 sequences, around 59% seen once; the top ten hold 6.5% to 8.5%. With 1 base removed from V and 11 bases from J, the gap between germline ends came to 17 bases. The CDR3 has 14 residues. Sequenced sample: blood. This clonotype originated in a man aged 18 to 30 in good health. This chain uses TRBV12-3 or TRBV12-4 with TRBJ1-1; D might be TRBD1 (5 bases). The CDR3 loop reads CASSLGRGSGAAFF. CDR3 sequence (DNA): TGTGCCAGCAGTTTAGGTCGGGGGAGCGGAGCGGCTTTCTTT.